This T cell receptor (beta chain) was identified during a study of CD8 T cells in Susac syndrome. RNA in amounts of roughly 0.5 to 1 ug was reverse transcribed with random hexamers. TCRdb re-derived calls from the immunoSEQ multiplex PCR reads in MiXCR, one entry per CDR3 protein. Of tens of thousands of distinct CDR3 sequences detected, roughly 94% appear once; the ten largest clones hold roughly 0.4%. Trimming took 0 bases from V and 5 from J; bases not matched to a gene: 7. Germline CDR1 is SGHVS and CDR2 is FQNEAQ. This CDR3 has 17 residues. The sequencing sample was made of CD8+ T cells from PBMCs. The clonotype comes from a human donor with multiple sclerosis. This rearrangement joins TRBV7-8 to TRBJ2-1; 10 bases are a match to TRBD2. The CDR3 loop reads CASSLAPQTSGNNEQFF. The CDR3 DNA follows: TGTGCCAGCAGCTTAGCTCCCCAAACTAGCGGGAACAATGAGCAGTTCTTC.